The 7 T cell receptor beta chains below were found in one sample sequenced in a study of technical replicates of blood from a few donors. Some clones are missing from TCRdb's copy, which holds only in-frame ones; the method was immunoSEQ multiplex PCR. The profile covers approximately 9,000 clones, with 90% to 95% appearing a single time and over 8.5% taken by the ten largest. Sequencing was done on a sample of PBMCs. These receptors all stem from a human donor in good health.

A few counts support this clone. The V gene is TRBV7-9, the J gene TRBJ1-1; no clear D. CDR1 and CDR2 (germline): SEHNR, FQNEAQ (reference sequence). Deletions cut 6 bases from V and 1 base from J, with 9 bases between. This CDR3 has 13 amino acids. The CDR3 loop reads CASRRGENTEAFF. The CDR3, as DNA: TGTGCCAGCAGGAGAGGAGAGAACACTGAAGCTTTCTTT. The full variable domain, in which reference TRBV7-9 and TRBJ1-1 provide the parts outside the CDR3, is DTGVSQNPRHKITKRGQNVTFRCDPISEHNRLYWYRQTLGQGPEFLTYFQNEAQLEKSRLLSDRFSAERPKGSFSTLEIQRTEQGDSAMYLCASRRGENTEAFFGQGTRLTVV.

This clone was picked up a small number of times. This chain links TRBV20-1 with TRBJ1-1; no reliable D call. CDR3 length equals 10 residues. CDR1 DFQATT and CDR2 SNEGSKA come from the germline V gene (reference sequence). The CDR3 protein is CKEPDKKAFF. The CDR3 DNA reads as TGCAAGGAGCCCGATAAAAAAGCTTTCTTT.

The V call is TRBV21-1, the J call TRBJ2-5; the table's D call, TRBD1, has no DNA check behind it. TRBV21-1 is assigned pseudogene status. CDR3 length: 17 residues. The CDR3 DNA is TGTGCCAGCAGCAAAATCCTACTTCATGGGGGCAAAGAGACCCAGTACTTC. Protein: CASSKILLHGGKETQYF.

This clone was picked up a small number of times. The V and J genes are TRBV5-1 and TRBJ1-5; TRBD1 might be the D (6 bases). CDR1 is SGHRS and CDR2 is YFSETQ in the germline V gene. The CDR3 is made up of 14 amino acids. Between the trimmed V and J ends, which lost 1 base and 7 bases, there was a span of 12 bases. CDR3 amino acids: CASSLWQGKQPQHF. CDR3 DNA: TGCGCCAGCAGCTTGTGGCAGGGGAAGCAGCCCCAGCATTTT.

The chain employs TRBV5-1 and TRBJ2-2, with D perhaps matching TRBD2 (6 bases). This CDR3 comprises 16 residues. Germline loops: CDR1 SGHRS, CDR2 YFSETQ. V was cut by 0 bases and J by 0 bases, with 9 bases left in between. DNA of the CDR3: TGCGCCAGCAGCTTGGCCCAGCGGGCGAACACCGGGGAGCTGTTTTTT. This encodes CASSLAQRANTGELFF.

The chain couples TRBV9 to TRBJ1-2; 8 nucleotides align to TRBD1. V lost 4 bases to trimming and J lost 6 bases; unmatched junction nucleotides: 5. Germline CDR1 reads SGDLS; CDR2 reads YYNGEE. The length of the CDR3 is 13 residues. The CDR3 region has the DNA TGTGCCAGCAGCCTTGGACAGGGTGATGGCTACACCTTC. Amino acid sequence: CASSLGQGDGYTF.

The gene calls are TRBV7-9 and TRBJ1-5, with unresolved D. V dropped 4 bases and J dropped 6 bases, with 13 bases sitting between them. Germline V gene sequence: CDR1 SEHNR, CDR2 FQNEAQ (reference sequence). The CDR3 loop spans 14 amino acids. The CDR3 is CASSYPEMGQPQHF. The CDR3 bases are TGTGCCAGCAGCTACCCGGAGATGGGTCAGCCCCAGCATTTT.